In its sample, the clone carrying this T cell receptor (beta chain) was seen many times. The sample is drawn from a study of response to subunit inactivated influenza vaccine. CDR1 is SQVTM, CDR2 ANQGSEA, per germline. The V and J ends lost 4 bases and 1 base respectively, with 20 bases between them. The CDR3 loop spans 17 amino acids. TCRdb called the RT-PCR reads again in MiXCR, with one record for every CDR3 protein. The data show about half a million distinct CDR3 sequences, 7.6% seen once. The source material was PBMCs from blood, sampled approximately 25 months after vaccination. This receptor was taken from a man in his fifties or sixties who received an inactivated influenza vaccine. This chain links TRBV29-1 with TRBJ2-1; weak D call: TRBD2 (5 bases). In DNA, the CDR3 is TGCAGCGTTGCAAGCGGAAATTCATACATATCCTACAATGAGCAGTTCTTC. Translated: CSVASGNSYISYNEQFF.